Each of the 14 T cell receptor beta chains below was sequenced from the same sample in a study of shared clonotypes between healthy human individuals (dated by TCRdb to 2020 to 2022). Library preparation used the immunoSEQ multiplex PCR assay. Not all clones reach the TCRdb copy of this immuneACCESS table, which keeps in-frame sequences only. Checked studies attribute under half of the gap to unresolved V genes and leave the rest unexplained. The sample table holds over 2,000,000 clones, of which just under 95% were seen once. The ten largest clones take up less than 2% of the sample. For the CD8 naive samples, CD45RO-negative cells were positively selected for CCR7, yielding a CD45RA+CCR7+ population from which TemRA cells were excluded. Sequencing input: naive CD8+ T cells from PBMCs. Explained via the paper, the cell subset or site label denotes: CD45RA+CCR7+. Receptors originate from a man between 18 and 29 years old in good health. Some clones in this sample may be carry-over from other donors' samples.

This clone was counted a few times. The sample carries other DNA sequences with the same CDR3. V usage is TRBV2 and J usage is TRBJ1-1; D is possibly TRBD1 (5 bases). Trimming left V 1 base short and J 0 bases short, with 6 bases between. Germline assignment: CDR1 SNHLY and CDR2 FYNNEI. This CDR3 is built from 14 residues. As DNA, the CDR3 is TGTGCCAGCAGTGAAGGGGACTTGAACACTGAAGCTTTCTTT. Protein product: CASSEGDLNTEAFF.

The chain is built from TRBV11-2 and TRBJ2-7; perhaps TRBD2 as D (5 bases). With 1 base removed from V and 2 bases from J, the gap between germline ends came to 18 bases. The CDR3 runs to 17 residues. Looked up from germline, CDR1 is SGHAT and CDR2 is FQNNGV. CDR3 amino acids: CASSLVSGVKTAYEQYF. CDR3 coding DNA: TGTGCCAGCAGCTTAGTGTCCGGGGTCAAAACCGCCTACGAGCAGTACTTC.

J is TRBJ1-1 and V is TRBV7-2, with TRBD1 as a possible D gene (6 bases). V dropped 0 bases and J dropped 7 bases, with 9 bases sitting between them. CDR1 is SGHTA and CDR2 is FQGNSA in the germline V gene. This CDR3 contains 13 residues. CDR3 DNA: TGTGCCAGCAGCTTAGCGCCAGGGGATGAAGCTTTCTTT. Encoded protein: CASSLAPGDEAFF.

The chain couples TRBV2 to TRBJ1-2; 11 positions agree with TRBD1. From germline, CDR1 is SNHLY and CDR2 FYNNEI. This CDR3 is built from 15 residues. V lost 6 bases, J lost 5 bases, and 8 bases stayed unmatched. Here the CDR3 DNA reads TGTGCCAGCAGCGAGAGAGGACAGGGGGCATATGGCTACACCTTC. It codes for CASSERGQGAYGYTF.

This chain connects TRBV11-2 to TRBJ1-4, with 7 positions matching TRBD1. The V and J ends lost 5 bases and 4 bases, in that order; junction bases with no gene match: 13. Germline CDR1 and CDR2: SGHAT and FQNNGV. The CDR3 has 17 amino acids. The CDR3 nucleotides are TGTGCCAGCAGCGGACTAATCCGGGACAGCGTTAATGAAAAACTGTTTTTT. This gives the protein CASSGLIRDSVNEKLFF.

V usage is TRBV5-1 and J usage is TRBJ2-1; 7 bases are shared with TRBD1. V lost 1 base to trimming and J lost 3 bases; unmatched junction nucleotides: 4. This CDR3 has 15 residues. Germline V gene lookup returns CDR1 SGHRS and CDR2 YFSETQ. The CDR3: CASSLSTGHYNEQFF. The CDR3, as DNA: TGCGCCAGCAGCTTGTCGACAGGGCACTACAATGAGCAGTTCTTC.

This clone was counted a single time. This rearrangement joins TRBV11-2 to TRBJ2-7; possible D gene TRBD2, 7 bases. Trimming left V 5 bases short and J 1 base short, with 21 bases between. The V gene's germline CDR1 is SGHAT and CDR2 FQNNGV. This CDR3 has 17 residues. CDR3 sequence: CASSLTGGPHRSYEQYF. The DNA of the CDR3 is TGTGCCAGCAGCCTAACCGGGGGGCCGCACAGGTCCTACGAGCAGTACTTC.

The chain recombines TRBV6-6 with TRBJ1-5; D is uncertain. This CDR3 contains 16 residues. V was pared by 5 bases and J by 3 bases, with 17 bases between. Germline V gene lookup returns CDR1 MNHNY and CDR2 SVGAGI (reference sequence). Here the CDR3 reads CASSPRAGGVNQPQHF. In nucleotides, the CDR3 is TGTGCCAGCAGTCCCCGGGCAGGCGGTGTCAATCAGCCCCAGCATTTT.

The chain joins TRBV27 to TRBJ1-5; D is unclear. This CDR3 contains 16 residues. Trimming removed 8 bases at V and 0 bases at J, with 17 bases between. Germline CDR1 is MNHEY and CDR2 is SMNVEV (reference sequence). The CDR3 sequence is CASSPLRAGSNQPQHF. CDR3 sequence (DNA): TGTGCCAGCTCCCCCCTTCGAGCGGGTAGCAATCAGCCCCAGCATTTT.

This chain's CDR3 is CASSFYLGSFGGQPQHF. For the CDR3, the DNA is TGTGCCAGCAGTTTTTATTTGGGCTCCTTCGGGGGCCAGCCCCAGCATTTT. This rearrangement joins TRBV28 to TRBJ1-5, with D possibly being TRBD1 (6 bases). From germline, CDR1 is MDHEN and CDR2 SYDVKM. The V and J ends lost 3 bases and 7 bases respectively, with 22 bases between them. This CDR3 spans 17 amino acids.

For the CDR3, the DNA is TGCGCCAGCAGCCCAGCGAGGGAAACTAATGAAAAACTGTTTTTT. Encoded protein: CASSPARETNEKLFF. The chain joins TRBV4-3 to TRBJ1-4; D unclear. The V gene's germline CDR1 is LGHNA and CDR2 YSLEER. Trimming stripped 4 bases from V and 1 base from J, with 10 bases between. The CDR3 extends over 15 amino acids.

The rearrangement links TRBV4-2 to TRBJ2-2; no clear D gene. The CDR3 spans 17 residues. CDR1 and CDR2 from the germline V gene are LGHNA and YNFKEQ. Trimming cost V 1 base and J 0 bases, with 12 bases left between them. Written as DNA, the CDR3 is TGTGCCAGCAGCCAAGTCGTTGGCAGGACGAACACCGGGGAGCTGTTTTTT. It specifies CASSQVVGRTNTGELFF.

The chain joins TRBV11-2 to TRBJ1-1; possible D gene TRBD1, 6 bases. V was cut by 3 bases and J by 1 base, with 9 bases left in between. Germline V gene sequence: CDR1 SGHAT, CDR2 FQNNGV. The CDR3 length is 14 residues. This chain's CDR3 is CASSLGAANTEAFF. CDR3 nucleotide sequence: TGTGCCAGCAGCTTGGGGGCCGCGAACACTGAAGCTTTCTTT.

The rearrangement uses TRBV28 and TRBJ1-2; D is possibly TRBD1 (6 bases). There are 16 residues in the CDR3. Trimming pared 6 bases from V and 2 bases from J, leaving 19 bases between. The germline V gene encodes CDR1 MDHEN and CDR2 SYDVKM. CDR3 DNA: TGTGCCAGCAGGAAAGGTAGGGGACACAGGAACTATGGCTACACCTTC. This sequence encodes CASRKGRGHRNYGYTF.